Included here is one TCR beta chain sequence, with context. Antigen: not known. Method: immunoSEQ multiplex PCR; TCRdb's copy keeps in-frame clones and lacks some. The sample holds tens of thousands of clones, about 86% seen once. These data come from a study of OX40 agonist ivuxolimab in advanced cancers. Study context: The patients received ivuxolimab by intravenous route every 2 weeks at 0.01 to 10 mg/kg. Melanoma, hepatocellular carcinoma, head and neck or renal cell cancer occurred in dose-escalation patients.

The germline CDR1 and CDR2 sequences are GTSNPN and SVGIG (reference sequence). V lost 2 bases and J lost 12; bases outside the gene matches: 12. The CDR3 sequence is 13 residues long. Overall study findings and caveats: Among the nonresponders, some also had low normalized T-cell clonal expansion. At 0.1 to 3.0 mg/kg and by week 6, CD4+ and CD8+ T cells in the blood had expanded clonally.

This TCR derives from an adult with an advanced solid tumor such as melanoma, head and neck, liver or kidney cancer. The source was CD4+ or CD8+ T cells sorted from blood, collected in a trial of the OX40 agonist ivuxolimab. The chain has TRBV30 and TRBJ1-1, with 7 bases lining up with TRBD1. CDR3 coding DNA: TGTGCCTGGAGTCTCAACCGACAGGGCGGACCTTTCTTT. Its translation: CAWSLNRQGGPFF.